This T cell receptor beta chain was retrieved from a study of long-term antiretroviral therapy in people with HIV. This was the immunoSEQ v3.0 assay at survey level. The method was immunoSEQ multiplex PCR; TCRdb's version includes in-frame clones alone and lacks a portion of them. In the table there are about 28,000 clones, 95% of which are singletons. Comments on this clone: The antigen is unknown.

Overall study results and limits: Clones with expansion before ART led the repertoire at all time points. CDR3 length ranges were narrower in HIV repertoires than in controls.

Trimming stripped 4 bases from V and 2 bases from J, with 12 bases between. The CDR3 has 14 residues. Per the germline V gene, CDR1 is SGHRS and CDR2 is YFSETQ. Donors each had at least one pre-ART PBMC sample and at least two post-ART ones. This sequence joins TRBV5-1 and TRBJ1-1; weak D call: TRBD1 (5 bases). The starting material was unsorted PBMCs, obtained 5.3 years after starting antiretroviral therapy. The receptor was derived from a man in his forties or fifties with HIV. The CDR3 here is CASSLGHYNTEAFF. The CDR3 nucleotides are TGCGCCAGCAGCCTCGGACACTACAACACTGAAGCTTTCTTT.